These T cell receptor beta chains were read from a single sample in a study of tumor-infiltrating lymphocytes in primary liver carcinoma. TCRdb reprocessed the multiplex PCR reads with MiXCR, giving one entry per CDR3 protein. The sample contains roughly 25,000 distinct CDR3 sequences, around 79% of which appear only once. The sequenced material came from liver tumor tissue from sampling region 3. These receptor sequences come from a man aged 40-55 years with primary liver carcinoma and hepatitis B virus infection. The CDR3 runs from the conserved cysteine through the conserved F or W. The D gene is left open where the match is weak. Expanded clones get a size class; other rows say once, few or many, or leave the size out.

D gene: NA; V gene: TRBV6-1; J gene: TRBJ2-3; clone size: medium-sized; CDR3 protein: CASSIGVDTQYF; CDR3 DNA: TGTGCCAGCTCAATCGGGGTAGATACGCAGTATTTT
D gene: NA; V gene: TRBV5-1; J gene: TRBJ1-2; clone size: NA; CDR3 protein: CASSFGEGQRGYIF; CDR3 DNA: TGTGCTAGCAGCTTCGGCGAGGGACAACGTGGCTACATCTTC
D gene: NA; V gene: TRBV7-2; J gene: TRBJ1-5; clone size: many; CDR3 protein: CASSLRGPQPQHF; CDR3 DNA: TGCGCCAGCAGCTTAAGGGGCCCACAGCCCCAGCATTTT
D gene: NA; V gene: TRBV4-2; J gene: TRBJ2-1; clone size: NA; CDR3 protein: CASSATSGISYNEQFF; CDR3 DNA: TGTGCCAGTAGCGCGACTAGTGGGATCTCCTACAATGAGCAGTTCTTC
D gene: NA; V gene: TRBV11-2; J gene: TRBJ2-3; clone size: many; CDR3 protein: CASSSQGFSTDTQYF; CDR3 DNA: TGTGCCAGCAGCTCCCAGGGCTTTAGCACAGATACGCAGTATTTT
D gene: NA; V gene: TRBV12-3/TRBV12-4; J gene: TRBJ1-1; clone size: NA; CDR3 protein: CVSSLIFGPVLNTEAFF; CDR3 DNA: TGTGTCAGTAGTTTAATATTTGGCCCAGTCTTGAACACTGAAGCTTTCTTT
D gene: NA; V gene: TRBV28; J gene: TRBJ2-7; clone size: NA; CDR3 protein: CVSRISGLPSHEQYF; CDR3 DNA: TGTGTCAGCAGGATCTCGGGACTGCCCTCCCATGAGCAGTACTTC
D gene: TRBD2; V gene: TRBV10-3; J gene: TRBJ2-7; clone size: few; CDR3 protein: CAITKRSGLAGGFFYEQYF; CDR3 DNA: TGTGCCATCACCAAGCGATCGGGACTAGCTGGAGGGTTCTTCTACGAGCAGTACTTC
D gene: NA; V gene: TRBV12-3/TRBV12-4; J gene: TRBJ2-7; clone size: NA; CDR3 protein: CASSRRTGSTYEQYF; CDR3 DNA: TGTGCCAGCAGTCGACGGACGGGTTCAACCTACGAGCAGTACTTC
D gene: NA; V gene: TRBV4-1; J gene: TRBJ2-1; clone size: few; CDR3 protein: CASSQGFRELSKYNGQFF; CDR3 DNA: TGCGCCAGCAGCCAAGGCTTCCGGGAGTTATCAAAGTACAATGGGCAGTTCTTC
D gene: TRBD2; V gene: TRBV6-4; J gene: TRBJ2-1; clone size: many; CDR3 protein: CASSAQGLAGNEQFF; CDR3 DNA: TGTGCCAGCAGCGCCCAGGGACTAGCAGGCAATGAGCAGTTCTTC
D gene: TRBD2; V gene: TRBV6-5; J gene: TRBJ2-3; clone size: once; CDR3 protein: CASHEHDGRKESDTQYF; CDR3 DNA: TGTGCAAGCCACGAACATGACGGGAGGAAGGAGTCAGATACGCAGTATTTT
D gene: NA; V gene: TRBV5-6; J gene: TRBJ2-6; clone size: few; CDR3 protein: CASSQDSSFSGANVLTF; CDR3 DNA: TGTGCCAGCAGCCAGGACAGCAGCTTCTCTGGGGCCAACGTCCTGACTTTC
D gene: NA; V gene: TRBV11-2; J gene: TRBJ2-5; clone size: NA; CDR3 protein: CASSLVGGMRETQYF; CDR3 DNA: TGTGCCAGCAGTTTAGTAGGCGGGATGCGGGAGACCCAGTACTTC
D gene: NA; V gene: TRBV10-1; J gene: TRBJ2-7; clone size: few; CDR3 protein: CASSEQARPYEQYF; CDR3 DNA: TGCGCCAGCAGTGAACAGGCAAGACCATACGAACAGTACTTC
D gene: NA; V gene: TRBV11-1; J gene: TRBJ1-6; clone size: NA; CDR3 protein: CASSLKGNSHPHF; CDR3 DNA: TGTGCCAGCAGCTTAAAAGGGAACTCACACCCCCACTTC
D gene: NA; V gene: TRBV6-2/TRBV6-3; J gene: TRBJ2-1; clone size: NA; CDR3 protein: CASTKMGKEQFF; CDR3 DNA: TGTGCCAGCACCAAGATGGGTAAGGAGCAGTTCTTC
D gene: NA; V gene: TRBV10-3; J gene: TRBJ1-1; clone size: NA; CDR3 protein: CGIRTRDGHTEAFF; CDR3 DNA: TGTGGCATCAGAACCCGGGACGGCCATACTGAAGCTTTCTTT
D gene: NA; V gene: TRBV7-9; J gene: TRBJ1-2; clone size: NA; CDR3 protein: CASNPDSRLSQYGYTF; CDR3 DNA: TGTGCCAGCAACCCCGATAGCAGGCTGTCCCAGTATGGCTACACCTTC
D gene: TRBD1; V gene: TRBV11-1; J gene: TRBJ2-1; clone size: NA; CDR3 protein: CTSSTGQGGDEQFF; CDR3 DNA: TGTACCAGCAGCACCGGACAGGGTGGAGATGAGCAGTTCTTC
D gene: NA; V gene: TRBV6-2/TRBV6-3; J gene: TRBJ1-3; clone size: NA; CDR3 protein: CASNYSGPWSDSIYF; CDR3 DNA: TGTGCTAGCAATTACTCGGGACCGTGGTCGGACAGCATATATTTT
D gene: NA; V gene: TRBV5-1; J gene: TRBJ1-5; clone size: NA; CDR3 protein: CASSRGHGSNHPQHF; CDR3 DNA: TGCGCCAGCAGCAGGGGACATGGTAGCAATCATCCCCAGCATTTT
D gene: NA; V gene: TRBV12-3/TRBV12-4; J gene: TRBJ2-3; clone size: once; CDR3 protein: CASRLRGGDMQYF; CDR3 DNA: TGTGCCAGCAGGTTACGGGGTGGGGATATGCAGTATTTT
D gene: TRBD2; V gene: TRBV5-1; J gene: TRBJ2-5; clone size: NA; CDR3 protein: CATSPGTSGRAEETQYF; CDR3 DNA: TGCGCCACCAGCCCTGGGACTAGCGGGAGGGCGGAAGAGACCCAGTACTTC
D gene: TRBD2; V gene: TRBV10-3; J gene: TRBJ2-7; clone size: NA; CDR3 protein: CAITKRTGLAGGFPYEQYF; CDR3 DNA: TGTGCCATCACCAAACGAACGGGACTAGCGGGAGGGTTCCCCTACGAGCAGTATTTC
D gene: NA; V gene: TRBV4-1; J gene: TRBJ2-3; clone size: NA; CDR3 protein: CVSSRVTRGDTQYF; CDR3 DNA: TGCGTCAGCAGCCGAGTCACGAGGGGGGATACGCAGTATTTT
D gene: NA; V gene: TRBV6-5; J gene: TRBJ1-1; clone size: NA; CDR3 protein: CASGQRGGTEAFF; CDR3 DNA: TGTGCCAGCGGTCAACGGGGAGGCACTGAAGCTTTCTTT
D gene: NA; V gene: TRBV29-1; J gene: TRBJ2-5; clone size: NA; CDR3 protein: CSAEGDRGRGETQYF; CDR3 DNA: TGCAGCGCTGAAGGGGATAGGGGTAGGGGAGAGACTCAGTACTTC
D gene: TRBD1; V gene: TRBV6-5; J gene: TRBJ2-7; clone size: once; CDR3 protein: CASRIGQGSSCEQYF; CDR3 DNA: TGTGCCAGCAGAATTGGACAGGGCAGCTCCTGCGAGCAGTATTTC
D gene: TRBD1; V gene: TRBV4-2; J gene: TRBJ1-5; clone size: NA; CDR3 protein: CASSRGGGSGQLSNQPQHF; CDR3 DNA: TGTGCCAGCAGCCGAGGGGGAGGGTCGGGACAGCTTAGCAATCAGCCCCAGCATTTT
D gene: NA; V gene: TRBV6-6; J gene: TRBJ2-3; clone size: medium-sized; CDR3 protein: CASSYRGDPKGDTQYF; CDR3 DNA: TGTGCCAGCAGTTACAGAGGGGACCCCAAAGGGGATACGCAGTATTTT
D gene: NA; V gene: TRBV6-6; J gene: TRBJ2-7; clone size: medium-sized; CDR3 protein: CASSYSNRLSRTHEQYF; CDR3 DNA: TGTGCCAGCAGTTACTCGAATCGACTTTCCCGTACCCACGAGCAGTACTTC
D gene: TRBD1; V gene: TRBV4-1; J gene: TRBJ1-2; clone size: NA; CDR3 protein: CPSSLGDRIYGYTF; CDR3 DNA: TGCCCCAGCAGCCTAGGGGACAGGATCTATGGCTACACCTTC
D gene: NA; V gene: TRBV28; J gene: TRBJ2-1; clone size: NA; CDR3 protein: CASSSRRGQSF; CDR3 DNA: TGTGCCAGCAGTTCGCGACGCGGACAGTCCTTC
D gene: NA; V gene: TRBV12-3/TRBV12-4; J gene: TRBJ1-2; clone size: NA; CDR3 protein: CASSSGGPGQRVYGYTF; CDR3 DNA: TGTGCCAGCAGTTCTGGGGGACCGGGGCAGAGAGTCTATGGTTACACCTTC
D gene: NA; V gene: TRBV12-3/TRBV12-4; J gene: TRBJ1-1; clone size: NA; CDR3 protein: CASSLISGPVLNTEAFF; CDR3 DNA: TGTGCCAGCAGTTTAATATCTGGCCCAGTCTTGAACACTGAAGCCTTCTTT
D gene: TRBD2; V gene: TRBV12-3/TRBV12-4; J gene: TRBJ2-4; clone size: NA; CDR3 protein: CASSAGISGTLAKSIQYF; CDR3 DNA: TGTGCCAGCAGTGCCGGGATTAGCGGGACGCTAGCCAAGAGCATTCAGTACTTC
D gene: NA; V gene: TRBV20-1; J gene: TRBJ2-3; clone size: NA; CDR3 protein: CSASFRNTDTQYF; CDR3 DNA: TGCAGCGCTAGTTTTAGGAATACAGATACGCAGTATTTT
D gene: NA; V gene: TRBV5-1; J gene: TRBJ1-2; clone size: once; CDR3 protein: CASSFEKNYGYTF; CDR3 DNA: TGTGCCAGCAGTTTTGAGAAAAACTATGGCTACACCTTC
D gene: NA; V gene: TRBV14; J gene: TRBJ2-1; clone size: many; CDR3 protein: CASSQEQAAPTGQFF; CDR3 DNA: TGTGCCAGCAGCCAAGAGCAGGCCGCGCCGACTGGGCAGTTCTTC
D gene: NA; V gene: TRBV6-2/TRBV6-3; J gene: TRBJ2-1; clone size: once; CDR3 protein: CASRASDQRDEQFF; CDR3 DNA: TGTGCCAGCAGGGCCAGCGATCAGCGGGATGAGCAGTTCTTC
D gene: NA; V gene: TRBV4-2; J gene: TRBJ2-3; clone size: NA; CDR3 protein: CASSQVALLVGATYTQYF; CDR3 DNA: TGTGCCAGCAGCCAAGTGGCGCTTCTAGTGGGAGCAACATATACGCAGTATTTT
D gene: NA; V gene: TRBV28; J gene: TRBJ1-5; clone size: NA; CDR3 protein: CASNLLTGTQPQHF; CDR3 DNA: TGTGCCAGCAACCTCCTGACAGGAACCCAGCCCCAGCATTTT
D gene: NA; V gene: TRBV6-1; J gene: TRBJ2-2; clone size: NA; CDR3 protein: CASSIQGGTGELFF; CDR3 DNA: TGTGCCAGCAGTATACAGGGAGGGACCGGGGAGCTGTTTTTT
D gene: NA; V gene: TRBV5-5; J gene: TRBJ2-3; clone size: NA; CDR3 protein: CASSLHQAPADTRFF; CDR3 DNA: TGTGCCAGCAGCTTGCATCAGGCGCCCGCAGATACGCGGTTTTTT
D gene: NA; V gene: TRBV11-2; J gene: TRBJ2-1; clone size: many; CDR3 protein: CASSLRDNEQFF; CDR3 DNA: TGTGCCAGCAGCTTACGAGACAATGAGCAGTTCTTC
D gene: TRBD2; V gene: TRBV4-2; J gene: TRBJ2-7; clone size: once; CDR3 protein: CTSSGKPGLAGGPHEQYF; CDR3 DNA: TGTACCAGCAGTGGAAAACCGGGACTAGCCGGGGGGCCACACGAGCAGTACTTC
D gene: NA; V gene: TRBV29-1; J gene: TRBJ2-1; clone size: many; CDR3 protein: CSTLTGTLGNEQFF; CDR3 DNA: TGCAGCACCCTGACAGGTACCCTCGGCAATGAGCAGTTCTTC
D gene: NA; V gene: TRBV6-6; J gene: TRBJ1-4; clone size: NA; CDR3 protein: CASSAGACNEKLFF; CDR3 DNA: TGTGCCAGCAGTGCCGGGGCATGTAATGAAAAACTGTTTTTT
D gene: NA; V gene: TRBV10-3; J gene: TRBJ2-7; clone size: NA; CDR3 protein: CAITKQSGLAGGFSYEQYF; CDR3 DNA: TGTGCCATCACCAAACAATCGGGATTAGCAGGAGGGTTCTCCTACGAGCAGTACTTC
D gene: NA; V gene: TRBV12-3/TRBV12-4; J gene: TRBJ2-5; clone size: NA; CDR3 protein: CASSLAVGGTQYF; CDR3 DNA: TGTGCCAGCAGTTTAGCGGTTGGGGGGACTCAATACTTC
D gene: NA; V gene: TRBV11-2; J gene: TRBJ2-5; clone size: many; CDR3 protein: CASSTPPEVRKDFQETQYF; CDR3 DNA: TGTGCCAGCAGCACGCCCCCGGAGGTCAGGAAGGACTTCCAAGAGACCCAGTACTTC
D gene: NA; V gene: TRBV6-1; J gene: TRBJ2-7; clone size: NA; CDR3 protein: CASREGGLGGTEQYF; CDR3 DNA: TGTGCCAGCAGGGAAGGGGGCTTGGGGGGGACCGAGCAGTACTTC
D gene: TRBD2; V gene: TRBV5-4; J gene: TRBJ2-7; clone size: NA; CDR3 protein: CASSFGLVGEVDCEQYF; CDR3 DNA: TGTGCCAGCAGCTTTGGACTAGTGGGAGAAGTAGACTGCGAGCAGTACTTC
D gene: NA; V gene: TRBV11-1; J gene: TRBJ2-2; clone size: NA; CDR3 protein: CPSSLVRLGELLF; CDR3 DNA: TGTCCCAGCAGCTTAGTACGTCTCGGGGAGCTGTTATTT
D gene: NA; V gene: TRBV5-1; J gene: TRBJ2-3; clone size: NA; CDR3 protein: CACSLTWRGSTDTQYF; CDR3 DNA: TGCGCCTGCAGCCTGACTTGGCGCGGGAGCACAGATACGCAGTATTTT
D gene: NA; V gene: TRBV4-1; J gene: TRBJ2-2; clone size: few; CDR3 protein: CTSSQVAPGELLF; CDR3 DNA: TGCACCAGCAGCCAAGTGGCCCCCGGGGAGCTGCTTTTT
D gene: TRBD1; V gene: TRBV11-2; J gene: TRBJ1-4; clone size: NA; CDR3 protein: CASSKTPGGANENLFF; CDR3 DNA: TGTGCCAGCAGCAAGACTCCAGGGGGAGCAAATGAAAACCTGTTTTTT